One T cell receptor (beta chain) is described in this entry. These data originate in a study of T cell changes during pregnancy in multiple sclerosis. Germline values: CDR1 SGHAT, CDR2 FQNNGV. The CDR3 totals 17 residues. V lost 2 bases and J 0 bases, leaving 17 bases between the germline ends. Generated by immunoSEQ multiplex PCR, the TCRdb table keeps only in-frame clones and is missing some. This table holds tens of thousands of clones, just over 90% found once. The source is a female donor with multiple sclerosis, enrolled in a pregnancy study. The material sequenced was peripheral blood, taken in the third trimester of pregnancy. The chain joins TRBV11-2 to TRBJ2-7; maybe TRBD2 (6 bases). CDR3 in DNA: TGTGCCAGCAGCTTATCCTCGGGGGATCTGAGCTCCTACGAGCAGTACTTC. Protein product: CASSLSSGDLSSYEQYF.